The T cell receptor (beta chain) under discussion was sequenced for a study of PD-L1 blockade in urothelial cancer. The overall study: It was around 2014 that patients started atezolizumab at 1,200 mg intravenously every 3 weeks.

Sequencing used immunoSEQ multiplex PCR; TCRdb keeps in-frame clones, though not all of them. The table records about 100,000 clones, roughly nine tenths of them present only once. Trimming removed 8 bases from V and 5 bases from J, with 13 bases in between. Germline V gene sequence: CDR1 LNHDA, CDR2 SQIVND (reference sequence). The CDR3 has 13 amino acids. This chain joins TRBV19 and TRBJ2-1; a weak D match, TRBD2 (5 bases). This TCR was recovered from a woman at least 80 years old with urothelial cancer. The specimen was PBMCs, collected around atezolizumab (anti-PD-L1) treatment. The CDR3 loop is CASRGLSNNEQFF. The CDR3 DNA follows: TGTGCCAGTCGAGGGTTGTCGAACAATGAGCAGTTCTTC. Complete variable domain (other parts from reference TRBV19 and TRBJ2-1): DGGITQSPKYLFRKEGQNVTLSCEQNLNHDAMYWYRQDPGQGLRLIYYSQIVNDFQKGDIAEGYSVSREKKESFPLTVTSAQKNPTAFYLCASRGLSNNEQFFGPGTRLTVL.